Included here is one T cell receptor (beta chain) sequence, with context. Its antigen is unidentified. These data originate in a study of shared clonotypes between healthy human individuals. Study-level background: Donors had three CD4 naive, three CD4 memory, two CD8 naive and one CD8 memory plate apiece. Points from the study as a whole: Only blood samples were collected, and tissue repertoires likely differ.

CDR3 length equals 11 residues. Trimming pared 0 bases from V and 5 bases from J, leaving 5 bases between. Looked up from germline, CDR1 is DFQATT and CDR2 is SNEGSKA (reference sequence). The study separated CD4+ cells into CD45RA+ naive and CD45RA-negative memory subsets. TCRdb's table, derived via immunoSEQ multiplex PCR, lists solely in-frame clones and lacks some. Of over a million clones detected, approximately 96% appear once; the ten largest clones hold over 1%. What was sequenced was naive CD4+ T cells sorted from blood. Subset denoted: CD45RA+ positively selected. The chain employs TRBV20-1 and TRBJ2-7; D not certain. The receptor's source is a young man in good health. CDR3 residues: CSARDNHEQYF. The CDR3 coding sequence is TGCAGTGCTAGAGATAACCACGAGCAGTACTTC.